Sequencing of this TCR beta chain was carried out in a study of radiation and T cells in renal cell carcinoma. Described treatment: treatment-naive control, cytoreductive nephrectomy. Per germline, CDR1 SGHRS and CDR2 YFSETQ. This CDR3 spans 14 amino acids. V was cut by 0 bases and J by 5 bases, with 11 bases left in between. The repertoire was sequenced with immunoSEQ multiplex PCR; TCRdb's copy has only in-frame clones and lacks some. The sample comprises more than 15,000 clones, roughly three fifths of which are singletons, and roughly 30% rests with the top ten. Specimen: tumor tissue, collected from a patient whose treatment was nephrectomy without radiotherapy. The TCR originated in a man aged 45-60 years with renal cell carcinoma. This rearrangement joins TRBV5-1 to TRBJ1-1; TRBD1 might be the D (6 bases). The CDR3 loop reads CASSLERGRTEAFF. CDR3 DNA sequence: TGCGCCAGCAGCTTGGAGCGGGGGCGGACTGAAGCTTTCTTT.